This is a list of T cell receptor beta chains from one sample in a study of blood T cell repertoires in COVID-19. Measured with immunoSEQ multiplex PCR; TCRdb has only the in-frame clones, and not every one. This sample has fewer than 300,000 clones, with roughly 86% found just once. The sequenced material came from peripheral blood. The origin of the receptors is a man aged 18 to 29 with active or convalescent COVID-19. Each CDR3 is given with its conserved first and last residue. The D gene is left open where the match is weak. Only some rows state a clone size, as once, few, many or a class for expanded clones.

TGTGCCGGAAGGAAGGAGGGTGACACTGAAGCTTTCTTT | CAGRKEGDTEAFF | NA | TRBV2 | NA | 13 | TRBJ1-1
TGTGCCAGCAGCCCCTACAGTTACAATCAGCCCCAGCATTTT | CASSPYSYNQPQHF | NA | TRBV7-8 | once | 14 | TRBJ1-5
TGTGCCAGCAGTTACTCTTCGGGACAGGCCTACGAGCAGTACTTC | CASSYSSGQAYEQYF | TRBD1 | TRBV6-5 | NA | 15 | TRBJ2-7
TGTGCCAGCGTAGGACTCACGAACACTGAAGCTTTCTTT | CASVGLTNTEAFF | NA | TRBV2 | NA | 13 | TRBJ1-1
TGTGCCAGCAGGATGGGACAGGCAAACTACGAGCAGTACTTC | CASRMGQANYEQYF | TRBD1 | TRBV27 | NA | 14 | TRBJ2-7
TGTGCCAGCAGGTCAGGGGAGTACGAGCAGTACTTC | CASRSGEYEQYF | NA | TRBV5-6 | NA | 12 | TRBJ2-7
TGCGCCAGCAGCTCGACGGGACAGATTAACACTGAAGCTTTCTTT | CASSSTGQINTEAFF | TRBD1 | TRBV5-1 | NA | 15 | TRBJ1-1
TGTGCCAGCAGTGAAGCGTTGCAGGGGAGTCAGCCCCAGCATTTT | CASSEALQGSQPQHF | NA | TRBV6-1 | few | 15 | TRBJ1-5
TGTGCCAGCAGCGGAGGGGACAGGGGATCTTTCTTT | CASSGGDRGSFF | TRBD1 | TRBV9 | NA | 12 | TRBJ1-1
TGCGCCAGCAGCCATGTCCCCGGGAGGACTAACTATGGCTACACCTTC | CASSHVPGRTNYGYTF | NA | TRBV4-1 | NA | 16 | TRBJ1-2
TGTGCCACCAGCAGACCCCCGGCGAGGCAGGGGGAAACCGGGGAGCTGTTTTTT | CATSRPPARQGETGELFF | TRBD1 | TRBV15 | NA | 18 | TRBJ2-2
TGTGCCAGCTGGGTAGGAGGGCTCGGGACTGAAGCTTTCTTT | CASWVGGLGTEAFF | NA | TRBV7-9 | NA | 14 | TRBJ1-1
TGTGCCAGCAGCCTAGGGGAGAACACTGAAGCTTTCTTT | CASSLGENTEAFF | NA | TRBV12-3/TRBV12-4 | NA | 13 | TRBJ1-1
TGTGCCAGCAGCTCAGGAATTAACTATGGCTACACCTTC | CASSSGINYGYTF | NA | TRBV11-2 | NA | 13 | TRBJ1-2
TGCAGCGTTGACATTGTCAATGAGCAGTTCTTC | CSVDIVNEQFF | NA | TRBV29-1 | NA | 11 | TRBJ2-1
TGTGCCAGTGACAGGATGAAGGGGGAGACCCAGTACTTC | CASDRMKGETQYF | NA | TRBV2 | NA | 13 | TRBJ2-5
TGTGCCAGCAGCTCCAGGGCGGATCAGCCCCAGCATTTT | CASSSRADQPQHF | NA | TRBV9 | NA | 13 | TRBJ1-5
TGTGCCAGCAGCTTCGGGGATTCAGGTGAAAAACTGTTTTTT | CASSFGDSGEKLFF | NA | TRBV11-1 | NA | 14 | TRBJ1-4
TGTGCCAGCAGACAGCGGCAGAATAATGAAAAACTGTTTTTT | CASRQRQNNEKLFF | NA | TRBV6-5 | NA | 14 | TRBJ1-4
TGTGCCAGCAGTGAAGAGACAGAACTATTGAGCTCTGGAAACACCATATATTTT | CASSEETELLSSGNTIYF | NA | TRBV6-1 | NA | 18 | TRBJ1-3
TGTGCCAGCAGCCCCGGCGGGGCGACTCACTACGAGCAGTACTTC | CASSPGGATHYEQYF | NA | TRBV7-8 | NA | 15 | TRBJ2-7
TGTGCCAGCAGCTTCTCGTTCCACCGCGGATCCCCCGATACGCAGTATTTT | CASSFSFHRGSPDTQYF | NA | TRBV7-2 | NA | 17 | TRBJ2-3
TGTGCCAGTAGTATCACGGGGGGACTAGGGACAGTCGAGCAGTACTTC | CASSITGGLGTVEQYF | NA | TRBV19 | NA | 16 | TRBJ2-7
TGCAGTGCTAGGGACAGAGAGACCCAGTACTTC | CSARDRETQYF | NA | TRBV20-1 | NA | 11 | TRBJ2-5
TGTGCCAGCAGCCAAGGCCTTGGAGCGGGGGCCCACACAGATACGCAGTATTTT | CASSQGLGAGAHTDTQYF | TRBD2 | TRBV4-2 | NA | 18 | TRBJ2-3
TGCAGCGTTACAGGTTTTAGGGATGGCTACACCTTC | CSVTGFRDGYTF | NA | TRBV29-1 | NA | 12 | TRBJ1-2
TGTGCCAGCAGCATTAGCGGGACCGCCGTGCAAGAGACCCAGTACTTC | CASSISGTAVQETQYF | TRBD2 | TRBV11-2 | NA | 16 | TRBJ2-5
TGTGCCAGCAGCCATGCTCTTCAGGGGGCGGATACGCAGTATTTT | CASSHALQGADTQYF | TRBD1 | TRBV3-1/TRBV3-2 | few | 15 | TRBJ2-3
TGTGCCAGCAGTGAGGACAGGGTGTGGGAGCAGTACTTC | CASSEDRVWEQYF | TRBD1 | TRBV2 | NA | 13 | TRBJ2-7
TGTGCCAGCAGTGAACTCGAAACAGGGAACACTGAAGCTTTCTTT | CASSELETGNTEAFF | NA | TRBV6-1 | once | 15 | TRBJ1-1
TGTGCCAGCATGGACAGGGTTACTGAAGCTTTCTTT | CASMDRVTEAFF | TRBD1 | TRBV11-2 | NA | 12 | TRBJ1-1
TGTGCCAGCAGCGGATCAGGGGTAGGGGTCGGAAAACTGTTTTTT | CASSGSGVGVGKLFF | NA | TRBV5-5 | NA | 15 | TRBJ1-4
TGTGCCAGTAGTATATGGGACAGGGGGTCCTCCGGGGAGCTGTTTTTT | CASSIWDRGSSGELFF | TRBD1 | TRBV19 | NA | 16 | TRBJ2-2
TGTGCCAGCTCACCAATCCGGGGGGTTGAGACCCAGTACTTC | CASSPIRGVETQYF | TRBD2 | TRBV18 | NA | 14 | TRBJ2-5
TGTGCCAGCAGCTATCGGGACAGAAGCCCAGATACGCAGTATTTT | CASSYRDRSPDTQYF | TRBD1 | TRBV7-9 | NA | 15 | TRBJ2-3
TGTGCCAGCAGCCGACTCGGACAGGGCCTAAAGGAGACCCAGTACTTC | CASSRLGQGLKETQYF | TRBD1 | TRBV7-9 | many | 16 | TRBJ2-5
TGTGCCATAGCGACAGGGATGGGCAATGAGCAGTTCTTC | CAIATGMGNEQFF | TRBD1 | TRBV19 | once | 13 | TRBJ2-1
TGTGCCAGCAGTTTTCTGGGGCCTAATTCACCCCTCCACTTT | CASSFLGPNSPLHF | NA | TRBV27 | NA | 14 | TRBJ1-6
TGCGCCAGCAGCCCCGCAGGCCAGGGGGCTTACAATGAGCAGTTCTTC | CASSPAGQGAYNEQFF | TRBD1 | TRBV4-3 | NA | 16 | TRBJ2-1
TGTGCCAGCGGACTAGCGGGGGGGGCCGATACGCAGTATTTT | CASGLAGGADTQYF | TRBD2 | TRBV7-2 | NA | 14 | TRBJ2-3